This T cell receptor (beta chain) is from a study of Ad26.COV2.S vaccination and SARS-CoV-2 variants. Notes on this clone: Its cognate antigen is unknown.

Study results and limitations: People who got the vaccine or the placebo had similar non-spike TCR breadth.

CDR1 is MNHEY and CDR2 is SMNVEV in the germline V gene (reference sequence). The V end lost 5 bases, the J end lost 8 bases, and 24 bases lay between the germline ends. The CDR3 covers 16 residues. Produced via immunoSEQ multiplex PCR; TCRdb's table is partial and in-frame only. The table shows approximately 400,000 clones, with 92% occurring only once. The rearrangement joins TRBV27 to TRBJ1-2; D is possibly TRBD1 (6 bases). The TCR sequence derives from a human donor who had recovered from COVID-19. The specimen was peripheral blood, collected after recovery from COVID-19. The DNA of the CDR3 is TGTGCCAGCAGTCAAAAGGGTGGGGGCAGGCTTTTGGGCTACACCTTC. This codes for CASSQKGGGRLLGYTF.